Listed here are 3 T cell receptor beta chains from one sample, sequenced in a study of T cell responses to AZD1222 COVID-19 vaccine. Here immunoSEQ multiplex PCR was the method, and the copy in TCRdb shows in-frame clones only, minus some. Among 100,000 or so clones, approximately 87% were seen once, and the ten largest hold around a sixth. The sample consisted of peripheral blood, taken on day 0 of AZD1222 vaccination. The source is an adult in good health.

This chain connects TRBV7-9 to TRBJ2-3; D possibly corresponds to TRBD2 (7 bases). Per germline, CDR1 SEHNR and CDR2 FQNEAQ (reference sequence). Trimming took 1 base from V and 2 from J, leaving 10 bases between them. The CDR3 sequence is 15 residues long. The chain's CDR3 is CASSLDGGPTDTQYF. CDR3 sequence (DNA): TGTGCCAGCAGCTTAGACGGGGGGCCCACAGATACGCAGTATTTT.

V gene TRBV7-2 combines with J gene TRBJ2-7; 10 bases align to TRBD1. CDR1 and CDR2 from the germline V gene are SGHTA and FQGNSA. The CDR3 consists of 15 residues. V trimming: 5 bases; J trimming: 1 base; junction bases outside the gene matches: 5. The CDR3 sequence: CASSAGTGASYEQYF. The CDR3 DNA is TGTGCCAGCAGCGCCGGGACAGGGGCGTCCTACGAGCAGTACTTC. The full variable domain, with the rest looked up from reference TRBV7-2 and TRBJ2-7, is GAGVSQSPSNKVTEKGKDVELRCDPISGHTALYWYRQSLGQGLEFLIYFQGNSAPDKSGLPSDRFSAERTGGSVSTLTIQRTQQEDSAVYLCASSAGTGASYEQYFGPGTRLTVT.

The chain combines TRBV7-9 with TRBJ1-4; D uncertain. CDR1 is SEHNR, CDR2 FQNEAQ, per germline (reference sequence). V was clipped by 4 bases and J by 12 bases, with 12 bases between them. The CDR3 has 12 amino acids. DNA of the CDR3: TGTGCCAGCAGCTACCGGGAAAGCGAACTGTTTTTT. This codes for CASSYRESELFF.